The 14 T cell receptor beta chains reported below all come from one sample, sequenced in a study of blood T cell repertoires in COVID-19. The data were produced by immunoSEQ multiplex PCR, yet TCRdb's version contains in-frame clones alone and is incomplete. This repertoire shows roughly 100,000 clones, approximately 80% found once; its top ten account for around 12%. The sample was peripheral blood. Receptors were obtained from a human donor in a cohort sampled during active COVID-19.

This clone appeared a few times. The same CDR3 also results from other DNA sequences found in this sample. V gene TRBV5-1 combines with J gene TRBJ1-1; tentatively, D is TRBD1 (5 bases). Germline V lookup: CDR1 SGHRS, CDR2 YFSETQ. This CDR3 comprises 13 residues. Trimming stripped 10 bases from V and 1 base from J, with 14 bases between. The CDR3 DNA reads as TGCGCCTCCCGGGGGGTGGGGAACACTGAAGCTTTCTTT. Translating gives CASRGVGNTEAFF.

This rearrangement joins TRBV18 to TRBJ2-5; tentative D call: TRBD1 (6 bases). The V gene lost 6 bases and the J gene lost 0 bases, with 14 bases spanning the gap. CDR1 KGHSH and CDR2 LQKENI come from the germline V gene. CDR3 length: 15 residues. The CDR3 reads CASSRGQPYQETQYF. The CDR3 DNA reads as TGTGCCAGCTCGCGAGGACAGCCGTACCAAGAGACCCAGTACTTC.

This chain uses TRBV19 with TRBJ1-3; 7 bases map to TRBD1. CDR1 is LNHDA and CDR2 is SQIVND in the germline V gene (reference sequence). Trimming at V came to 6 bases and at J to 0 bases, leaving 14 bases not matched to a gene. The CDR3 extends over 18 amino acids. The CDR3 protein is CASRGQRQGTISGNTIYF. DNA for the CDR3: TGTGCCAGTAGGGGGCAAAGACAGGGAACGATCTCTGGAAACACCATATATTTT.

The chain combines TRBV21-1 with TRBJ1-6; TRBD1 is the table's D call and was not checked against the DNA. TRBV21-1 constitutes a pseudogene. This CDR3 region has 12 residues. The CDR3 DNA follows: TGTGCCAGCAGGCCAGGGGATTCACCCCTCCACTTT. It encodes CASRPGDSPLHF.

The V gene is TRBV7-9, the J gene TRBJ2-3, with 8 bases identical to TRBD2. This CDR3 has 16 residues. V was clipped by 5 bases and J by 1 base; unmatched bases: 8. Germline lookup yields CDR1 SEHNR and CDR2 FQNEAQ (reference sequence). The CDR3 sequence is CASSPVGAGGTDTQYF. DNA for the CDR3: TGTGCCAGCAGCCCCGTGGGAGCGGGGGGCACAGATACGCAGTATTTT.

The DNA for the CDR3 is TGCGCCAGCAGCTTGGAGGGACAGGTTTACAATGAGCAGTTCTTC. It yields the protein CASSLEGQVYNEQFF. This sequence joins TRBV5-1 and TRBJ2-1, with 8 bases matching TRBD1. The CDR3 totals 15 residues. Germline V gene data show CDR1 as SGHRS and CDR2 as YFSETQ. Trimming removed 0 bases from V and 4 bases from J; junction bases left unmatched: 3.

The rearrangement joins TRBV13 to TRBJ1-2; TRBD1 agrees at 8 bases. This CDR3 contains 14 residues. Trimming at V came to 5 bases and at J to 8 bases, leaving 10 bases not matched to a gene. Per the germline V gene, CDR1 is PRHDT and CDR2 is FYEKMQ (reference sequence). The CDR3 reads CASSTMDRDKGYTF. Written as DNA, the CDR3 is TGTGCCAGCAGCACCATGGACAGGGATAAGGGCTACACCTTC.

V is TRBV28 and J is TRBJ1-1; D gene unclear. Germline V gene data show CDR1 as MDHEN and CDR2 as SYDVKM. V shed 4 bases and J shed 5 bases, with 8 bases lying between them. The CDR3 spans 12 residues. The CDR3 bases are TGTGCCAGCAGTTCCTACGGTACTGAAGCTTTCTTT. Its translation is CASSSYGTEAFF.

The chain has TRBV10-3 and TRBJ2-5; 10 positions match TRBD1. Germline trimming cut 3 bases from V and 6 bases from J; bases unmatched to any gene: 4. The CDR3 runs 14 residues. CDR1 and CDR2 from the germline V gene are ENHRY and SYGVKD. CDR3 protein: CAISEGQGGQTQYF. In DNA form, the CDR3 reads TGTGCCATCAGTGAAGGACAGGGGGGACAGACCCAGTACTTC.

V and J are TRBV4-2 and TRBJ2-6; the match to TRBD1 covers 7 bases. The CDR3 is 14 residues long. Germline trimming cut 3 bases from V and 12 bases from J; bases unmatched to any gene: 8. Germline values: CDR1 LGHNA, CDR2 YNFKEQ. The CDR3 is CASSQLDRPLVLTF. In DNA form, the CDR3 reads TGTGCCAGCAGCCAGTTGGACAGGCCCCTCGTCCTGACTTTC.

The chain links TRBV6-5 to TRBJ1-6; no definite D call. CDR1 and CDR2 from the germline V gene are MNHEY and SVGAGI. Trimming took off 7 bases at V and 11 bases at J, with 15 bases between the two ends. CDR3 size: 13 residues. In DNA form, the CDR3 reads TGTGCCAGCATGGGTGGACTTCGAACACCCCTCCACTTT. It specifies CASMGGLRTPLHF.

This rearrangement joins TRBV4-1 to TRBJ2-7; 7 bases fit TRBD1. This CDR3 comprises 15 residues. V dropped 5 bases and J dropped 0; count of bases not matched to a gene: 7. CDR1 is MGHRA, CDR2 YSYEKL, per germline. The CDR3 spells CASSTPDRASYEQYF. The DNA for the CDR3 is TGCGCCAGCAGCACCCCCGACAGGGCCTCCTACGAGCAGTACTTC.

The CDR3 bases are TGTGCCAGCAGACCGCGGAAGCGGGGCAACCAAGAGACCCAGTACTTC. This encodes CASRPRKRGNQETQYF. V gene TRBV28 combines with J gene TRBJ2-5; 7 bases fit TRBD2. Germline-derived CDR1 and CDR2 are MDHEN and SYDVKM. The junction had 10 bases not matched to a gene; V was cut back by 6 bases and J by 0 bases. The CDR3 is 16 residues long.

CDR3 residues: CASSVGLAGDNEQFF. CDR3 nucleotides: TGTGCCAGCAGCGTAGGGCTAGCGGGGGACAATGAGCAGTTCTTC. The genes are TRBV9 and TRBJ2-1; 10 nucleotides agree with TRBD2. With 0 bases clipped from V and 5 bases from J, the junction kept 2 bases outside the gene matches. CDR1 is SGDLS, CDR2 YYNGEE, per germline. The CDR3 runs 15 residues. Based on the CDR3 plus reference TRBV9 and TRBJ2-1, the full variable domain is DSGVTQTPKHLITATGQRVTLRCSPRSGDLSVYWYQQSLDQGLQFLIQYYNGEERAKGNILERFSAQQFPDLHSELNLSSLELGDSALYFCASSVGLAGDNEQFFGPGTRLTVL.